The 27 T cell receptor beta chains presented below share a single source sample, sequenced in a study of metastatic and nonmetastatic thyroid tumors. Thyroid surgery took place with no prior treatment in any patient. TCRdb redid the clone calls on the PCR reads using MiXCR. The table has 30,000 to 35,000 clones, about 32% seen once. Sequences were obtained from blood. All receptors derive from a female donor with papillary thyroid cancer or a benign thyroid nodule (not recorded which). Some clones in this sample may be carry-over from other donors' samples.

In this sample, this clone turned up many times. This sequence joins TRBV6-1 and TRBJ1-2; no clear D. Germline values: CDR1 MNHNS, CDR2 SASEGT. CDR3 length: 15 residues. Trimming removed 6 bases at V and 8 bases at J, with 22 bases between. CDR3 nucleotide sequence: TGTGCCAGCAGACCGGACCGACTTCACTTTTACGGCTACACCTTC. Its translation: CASRPDRLHFYGYTF.

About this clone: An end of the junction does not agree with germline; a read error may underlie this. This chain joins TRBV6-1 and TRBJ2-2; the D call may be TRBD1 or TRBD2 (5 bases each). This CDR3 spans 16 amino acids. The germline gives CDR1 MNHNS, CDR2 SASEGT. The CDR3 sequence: CASFRESGAHTGDLFF. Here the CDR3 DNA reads TGTGCCAGCTTCCGTGAGAGTGGGGCCCACACCGGGGATCTGTTTTTT.

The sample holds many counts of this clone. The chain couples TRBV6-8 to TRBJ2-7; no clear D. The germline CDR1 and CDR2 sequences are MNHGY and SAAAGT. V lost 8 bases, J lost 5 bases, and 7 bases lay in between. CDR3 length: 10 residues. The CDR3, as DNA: TGTGCCAGCTCCCCGGACGAGCAGTACTTC. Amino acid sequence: CASSPDEQYF.

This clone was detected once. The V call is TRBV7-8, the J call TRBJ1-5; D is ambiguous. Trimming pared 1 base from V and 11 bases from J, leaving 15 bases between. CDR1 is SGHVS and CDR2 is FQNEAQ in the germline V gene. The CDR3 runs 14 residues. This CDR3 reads CASSLGADNKTQHF. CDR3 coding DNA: TGTGCCAGCAGCTTAGGGGCCGATAATAAGACCCAGCATTTT.

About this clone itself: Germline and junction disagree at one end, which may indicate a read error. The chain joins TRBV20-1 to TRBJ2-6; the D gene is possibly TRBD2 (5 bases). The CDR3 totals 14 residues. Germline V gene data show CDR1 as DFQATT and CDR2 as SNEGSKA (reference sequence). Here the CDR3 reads CRDLAGPGSNVLTF. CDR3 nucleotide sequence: TGCAGGGACTTAGCAGGCCCTGGGTCCAACGTCCTGACTTTC.

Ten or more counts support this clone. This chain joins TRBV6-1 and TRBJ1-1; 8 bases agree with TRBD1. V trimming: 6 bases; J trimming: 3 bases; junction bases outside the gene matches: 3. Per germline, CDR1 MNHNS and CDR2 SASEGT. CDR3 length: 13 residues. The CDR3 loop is CASRSTGDTEAFF. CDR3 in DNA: TGTGCCAGCAGATCGACAGGGGACACTGAAGCTTTCTTT.

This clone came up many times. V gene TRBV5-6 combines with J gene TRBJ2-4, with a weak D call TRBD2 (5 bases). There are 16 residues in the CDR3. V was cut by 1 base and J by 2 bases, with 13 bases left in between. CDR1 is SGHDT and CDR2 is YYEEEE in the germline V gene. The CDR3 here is CASSLIGGESKNIQYF. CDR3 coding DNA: TGTGCCAGCAGCTTGATTGGAGGAGAATCCAAAAACATTCAGTACTTC.

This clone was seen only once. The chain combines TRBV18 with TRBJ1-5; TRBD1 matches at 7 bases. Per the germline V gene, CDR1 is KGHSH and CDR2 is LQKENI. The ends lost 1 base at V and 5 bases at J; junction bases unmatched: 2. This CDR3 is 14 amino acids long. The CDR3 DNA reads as TGTGCCAGCTCACCACAGGGGGCAGATCAGCCCCAGCATTTT. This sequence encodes CASSPQGADQPQHF.

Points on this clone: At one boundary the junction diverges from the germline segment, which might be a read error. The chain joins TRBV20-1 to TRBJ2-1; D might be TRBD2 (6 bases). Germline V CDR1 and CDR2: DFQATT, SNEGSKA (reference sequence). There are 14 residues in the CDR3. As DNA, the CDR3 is TGCAGTTCTAGAGGCGGGGTGTCCCTCAATGAGCAGTTCTTC. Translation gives CSSRGGVSLNEQFF.

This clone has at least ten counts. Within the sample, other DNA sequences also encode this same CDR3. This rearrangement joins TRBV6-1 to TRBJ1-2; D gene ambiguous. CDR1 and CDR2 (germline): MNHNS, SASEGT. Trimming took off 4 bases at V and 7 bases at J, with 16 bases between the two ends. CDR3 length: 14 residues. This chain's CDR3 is CASSGRWREAGYTF. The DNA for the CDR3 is TGTGCCAGCAGTGGGCGATGGAGGGAGGCTGGCTACACCTTC.

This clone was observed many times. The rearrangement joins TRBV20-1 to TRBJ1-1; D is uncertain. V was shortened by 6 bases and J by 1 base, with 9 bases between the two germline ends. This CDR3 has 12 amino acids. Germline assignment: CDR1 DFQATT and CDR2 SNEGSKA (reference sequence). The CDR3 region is CSADIANTEAFF. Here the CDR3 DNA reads TGCAGTGCCGACATAGCGAACACTGAAGCTTTCTTT.

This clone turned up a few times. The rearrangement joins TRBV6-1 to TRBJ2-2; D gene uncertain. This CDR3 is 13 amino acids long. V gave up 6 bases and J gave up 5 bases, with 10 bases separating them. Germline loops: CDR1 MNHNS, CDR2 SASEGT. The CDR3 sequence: CASSPIITGELFF. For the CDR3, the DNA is TGTGCCAGCAGCCCGATTATTACCGGGGAGCTGTTTTTT.

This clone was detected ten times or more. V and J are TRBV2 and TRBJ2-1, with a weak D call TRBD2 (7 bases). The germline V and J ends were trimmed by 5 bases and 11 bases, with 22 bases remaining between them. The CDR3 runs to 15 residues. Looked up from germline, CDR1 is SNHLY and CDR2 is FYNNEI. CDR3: CASSPNGGPRHKQFF. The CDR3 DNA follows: TGTGCCAGCAGTCCTAACGGGGGGCCCAGGCATAAGCAGTTCTTC. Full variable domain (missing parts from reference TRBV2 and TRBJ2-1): EPEVTQTPSHQVTQMGQEVILRCVPISNHLYFYWYRQILGQKVEFLVSFYNNEISEKSEIFDDQFSVERPDGSNFTLKIRSTKLEDSAMYFCASSPNGGPRHKQFFGPGTRLTVL.

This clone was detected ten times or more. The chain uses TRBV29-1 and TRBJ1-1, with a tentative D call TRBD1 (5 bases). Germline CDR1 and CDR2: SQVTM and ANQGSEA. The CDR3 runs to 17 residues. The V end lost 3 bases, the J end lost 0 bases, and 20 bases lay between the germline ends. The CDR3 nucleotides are TGCAGCGTTGAGTCCTCTTGGGGGAGAGGCATGAACACTGAAGCTTTCTTT. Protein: CSVESSWGRGMNTEAFF.

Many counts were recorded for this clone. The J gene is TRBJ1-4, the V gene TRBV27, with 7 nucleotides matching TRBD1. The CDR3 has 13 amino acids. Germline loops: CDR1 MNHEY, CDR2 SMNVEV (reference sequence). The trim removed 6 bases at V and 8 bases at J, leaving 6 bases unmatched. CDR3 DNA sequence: TGTGCCAGCAGGAGAACAGGGGTCGAAAAACTGTTTTTT. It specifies CASRRTGVEKLFF.

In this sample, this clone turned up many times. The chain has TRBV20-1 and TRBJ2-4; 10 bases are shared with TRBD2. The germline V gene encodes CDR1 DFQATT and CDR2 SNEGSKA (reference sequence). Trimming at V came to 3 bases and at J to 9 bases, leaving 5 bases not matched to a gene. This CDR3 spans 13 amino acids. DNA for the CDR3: TGCAGTGCTAGGGCCGGGACTAGCGTCATTCAGTACTTC. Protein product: CSARAGTSVIQYF.

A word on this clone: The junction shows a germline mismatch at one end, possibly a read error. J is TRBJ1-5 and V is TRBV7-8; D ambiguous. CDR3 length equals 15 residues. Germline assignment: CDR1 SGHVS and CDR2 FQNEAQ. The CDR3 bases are TGTGCCAGCAGCTTAGGGGGTGGTGGCAATCATCCCCAGCATTTT. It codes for CASSLGGGGNHPQHF.

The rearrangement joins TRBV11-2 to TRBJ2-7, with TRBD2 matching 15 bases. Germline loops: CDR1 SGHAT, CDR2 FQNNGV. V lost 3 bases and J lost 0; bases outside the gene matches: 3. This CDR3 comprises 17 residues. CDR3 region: CASSFEGLAGGSYEQYF. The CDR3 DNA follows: TGTGCCAGCAGCTTTGAGGGACTAGCGGGAGGCTCCTACGAGCAGTACTTC.

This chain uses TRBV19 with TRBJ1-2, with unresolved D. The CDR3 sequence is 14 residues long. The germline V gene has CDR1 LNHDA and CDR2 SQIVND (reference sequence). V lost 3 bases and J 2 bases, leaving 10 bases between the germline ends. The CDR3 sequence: CASSMVAANYGYTF. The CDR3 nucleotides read TGTGCCAGTAGTATGGTGGCAGCGAACTATGGCTACACCTTC.

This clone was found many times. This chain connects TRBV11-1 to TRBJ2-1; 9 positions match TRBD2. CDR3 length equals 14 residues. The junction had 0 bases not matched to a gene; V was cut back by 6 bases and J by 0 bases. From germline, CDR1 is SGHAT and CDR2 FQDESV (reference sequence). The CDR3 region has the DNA TGTGCCAGCAGAGCGGGGGGCTCCTACAATGAGCAGTTCTTC. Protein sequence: CASRAGGSYNEQFF.

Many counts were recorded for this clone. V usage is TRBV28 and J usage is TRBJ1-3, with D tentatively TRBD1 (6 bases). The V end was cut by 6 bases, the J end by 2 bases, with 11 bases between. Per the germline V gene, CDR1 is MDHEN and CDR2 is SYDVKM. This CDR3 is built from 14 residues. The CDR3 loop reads CASSPQGPGNTIYF. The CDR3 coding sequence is TGTGCCAGCAGCCCCCAGGGGCCTGGAAACACCATATATTTT. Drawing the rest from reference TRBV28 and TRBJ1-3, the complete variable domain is DVKVTQSSRYLVKRTGEKVFLECVQDMDHENMFWYRQDPGLGLRLIYFSYDVKMKEKGDIPEGYSVSREKKERFSLILESASTNQTSMYLCASSPQGPGNTIYFGEGSWLTVV.

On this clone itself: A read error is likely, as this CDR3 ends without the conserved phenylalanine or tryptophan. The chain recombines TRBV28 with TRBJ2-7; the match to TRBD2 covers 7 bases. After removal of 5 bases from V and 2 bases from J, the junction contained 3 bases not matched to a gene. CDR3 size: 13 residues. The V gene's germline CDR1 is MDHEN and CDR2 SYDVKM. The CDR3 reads CASSRGGAYEQYS. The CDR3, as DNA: TGTGCCAGCAGTCGTGGGGGGGCCTACGAGCAGTACTCC.

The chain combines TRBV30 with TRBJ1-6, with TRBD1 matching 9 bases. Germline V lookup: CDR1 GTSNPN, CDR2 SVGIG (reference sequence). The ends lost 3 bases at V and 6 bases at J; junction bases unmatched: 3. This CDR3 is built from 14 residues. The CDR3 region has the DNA TGTGCCTGGAGCTGGGGACAGGGTAATTCACCCCTCCACTTT. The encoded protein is CAWSWGQGNSPLHF. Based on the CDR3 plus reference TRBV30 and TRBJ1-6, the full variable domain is SQTIHQWPATLVQPVGSPLSLECTVEGTSNPNLYWYRQAAGRGLQLLFYSVGIGQISSEVPQNLSASRPQDRQFILSSKKLLLSDSGFYLCAWSWGQGNSPLHFGNGTRLTVT.

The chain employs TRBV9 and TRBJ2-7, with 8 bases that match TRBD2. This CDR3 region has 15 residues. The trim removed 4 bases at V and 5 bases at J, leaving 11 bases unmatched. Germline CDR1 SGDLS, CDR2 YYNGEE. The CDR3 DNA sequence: TGTGCCAGCAGCACCCGACTTCTGCGGGGGGACGAGCAGTACTTC. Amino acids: CASSTRLLRGDEQYF.

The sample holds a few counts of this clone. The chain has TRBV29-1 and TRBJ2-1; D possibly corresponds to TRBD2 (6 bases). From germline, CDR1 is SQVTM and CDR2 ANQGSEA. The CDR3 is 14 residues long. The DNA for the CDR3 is TGCATCACCCCCGGGACTTGCTCCTACAATGAGCAGTTCTTC. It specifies CITPGTCSYNEQFF.

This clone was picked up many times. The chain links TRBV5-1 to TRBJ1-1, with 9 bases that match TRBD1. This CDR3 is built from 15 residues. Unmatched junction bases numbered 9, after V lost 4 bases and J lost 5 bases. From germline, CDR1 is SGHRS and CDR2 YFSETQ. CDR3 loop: CASSPNGQGKTEAFF. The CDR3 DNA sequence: TGCGCCAGCAGCCCAAACGGACAGGGGAAAACTGAAGCTTTCTTT.

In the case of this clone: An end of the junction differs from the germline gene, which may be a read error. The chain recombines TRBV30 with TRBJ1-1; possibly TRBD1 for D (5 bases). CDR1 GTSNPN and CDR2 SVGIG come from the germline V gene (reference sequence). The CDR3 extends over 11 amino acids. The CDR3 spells CSWSRDREAFF. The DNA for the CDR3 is TGTTCCTGGAGCCGTGACAGAGAAGCTTTCTTT.